The TCR beta chain described here comes from a study of Graves' ophthalmopathy and Graves' hyperthyroidism. Study information: The blood sample was drawn at first diagnosis and before any treatment.

In the case of this clonotype: Antigen specificity is unknown.

Researchers took RNA transcripts and amplified TCR beta CDR3 regions from them. The library came from an HTBI-primed first-round RT-PCR and a second-round multiplex PCR. Each CDR3 protein is one row after TCRdb ran MiXCR on the multiplex PCR reads. The sample records about 640,000 distinct CDR3 sequences, approximately 39% being singletons. A duration under 3 months, NOSPECS ≥4, CAS ≥3 and moderate-to-severe activity characterized the donors with ophthalmopathy. Physicians reached a diagnosis by relying on clinical symptoms, serum thyroxine, TRAb, thyroid ultrasound and orbital computed tomography. Study conclusions and caveats: For separating ophthalmopathy from stable hyperthyroidism, a 13-signature model gave 85% to 90% sensitivity and around 76% specificity.

The source is an adult man with Graves' ophthalmopathy. Material: peripheral blood.

The CDR3 sequence is CASSYSVGGSLTDTQYF. The CDR3, as DNA: TGTGCCAGCAGTTACTCGGTCGGCGGGAGTCTCACAGATACGCAGTATTTT. The chain couples TRBV6-5 to TRBJ2-3, with TRBD2 identical over 7 bases. Germline lookup yields CDR1 MNHEY and CDR2 SVGAGI. The J segment lost 2 bases and the V segment lost 0 bases, leaving 8 bases of the junction unmatched. The CDR3 runs 17 residues.